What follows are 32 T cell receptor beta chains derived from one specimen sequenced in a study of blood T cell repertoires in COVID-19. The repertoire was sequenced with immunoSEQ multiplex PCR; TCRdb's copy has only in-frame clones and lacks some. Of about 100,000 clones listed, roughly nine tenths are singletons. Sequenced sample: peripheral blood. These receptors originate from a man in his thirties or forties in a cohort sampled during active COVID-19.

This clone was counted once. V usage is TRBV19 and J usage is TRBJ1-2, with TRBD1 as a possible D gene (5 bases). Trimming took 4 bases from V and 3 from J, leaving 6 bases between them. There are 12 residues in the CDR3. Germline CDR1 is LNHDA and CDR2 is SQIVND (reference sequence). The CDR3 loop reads CASSSRDYGYTF. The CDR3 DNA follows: TGTGCCAGTAGTAGCAGGGACTATGGCTACACCTTC.

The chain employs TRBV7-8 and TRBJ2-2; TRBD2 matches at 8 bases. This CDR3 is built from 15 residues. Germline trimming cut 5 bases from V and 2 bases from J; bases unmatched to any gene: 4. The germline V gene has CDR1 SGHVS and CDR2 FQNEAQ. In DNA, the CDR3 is TGTGCCAGCAGCATTAGCGGGGCCAACACCGGGGAGCTGTTTTTT. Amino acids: CASSISGANTGELFF.

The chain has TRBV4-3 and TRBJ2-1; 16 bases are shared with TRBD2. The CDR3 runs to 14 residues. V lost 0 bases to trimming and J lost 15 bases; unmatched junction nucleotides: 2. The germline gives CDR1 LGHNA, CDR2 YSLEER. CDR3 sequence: CASSQDGTSGGAFF. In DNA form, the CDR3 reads TGCGCCAGCAGCCAAGATGGGACTAGCGGGGGGGCGTTCTTC.

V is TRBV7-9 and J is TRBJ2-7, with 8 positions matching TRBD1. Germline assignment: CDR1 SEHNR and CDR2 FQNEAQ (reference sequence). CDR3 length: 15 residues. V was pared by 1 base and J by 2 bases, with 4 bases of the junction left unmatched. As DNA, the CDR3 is TGTGCCAGCAGCTTAGGGGACAGGCCCCCCTACGAGCAGTACTTC. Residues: CASSLGDRPPYEQYF.

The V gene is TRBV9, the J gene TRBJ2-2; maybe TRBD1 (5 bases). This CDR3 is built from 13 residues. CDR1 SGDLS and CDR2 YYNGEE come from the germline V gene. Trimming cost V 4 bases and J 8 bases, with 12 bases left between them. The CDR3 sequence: CASSPSTEGELFF. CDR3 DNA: TGTGCCAGCAGCCCGTCGACAGAAGGGGAGCTGTTTTTT.

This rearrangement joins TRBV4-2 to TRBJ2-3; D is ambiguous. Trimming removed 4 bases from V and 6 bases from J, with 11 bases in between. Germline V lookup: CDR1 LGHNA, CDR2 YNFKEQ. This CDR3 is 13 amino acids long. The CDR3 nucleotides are TGTGCCAGCAGCCGAGACCAGAGGGATACGCAGTATTTT. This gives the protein CASSRDQRDTQYF.

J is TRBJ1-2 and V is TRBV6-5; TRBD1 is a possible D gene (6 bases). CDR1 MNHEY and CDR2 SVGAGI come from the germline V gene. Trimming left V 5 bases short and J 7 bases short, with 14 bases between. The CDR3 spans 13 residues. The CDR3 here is CASSTTGRSGYTF. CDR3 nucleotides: TGTGCCAGCAGTACAACAGGGCGAAGTGGCTACACCTTC.

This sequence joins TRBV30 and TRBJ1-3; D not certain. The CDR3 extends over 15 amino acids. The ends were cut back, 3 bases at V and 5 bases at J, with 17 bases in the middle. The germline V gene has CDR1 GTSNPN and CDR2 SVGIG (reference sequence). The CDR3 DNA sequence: TGTGCCTGGAGCCCTCCCAGGTTACTGAGAAACACCATATATTTT. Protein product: CAWSPPRLLRNTIYF.

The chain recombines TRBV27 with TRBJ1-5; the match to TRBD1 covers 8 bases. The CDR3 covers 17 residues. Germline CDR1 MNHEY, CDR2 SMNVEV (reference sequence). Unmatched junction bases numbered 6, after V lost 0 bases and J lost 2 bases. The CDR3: CASSLSGTGGGNQPQHF. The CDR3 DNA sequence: TGTGCCAGCAGTTTATCGGGAACAGGGGGTGGCAATCAGCCCCAGCATTTT.

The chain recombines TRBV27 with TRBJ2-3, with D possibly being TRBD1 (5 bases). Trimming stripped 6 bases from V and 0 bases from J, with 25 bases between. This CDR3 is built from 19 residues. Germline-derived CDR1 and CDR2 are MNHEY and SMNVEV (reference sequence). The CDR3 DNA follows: TGTGCCAGCAGGCTACCGTTCCCCTTGACAGTACGAAGCACAGATACGCAGTATTTT. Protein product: CASRLPFPLTVRSTDTQYF.

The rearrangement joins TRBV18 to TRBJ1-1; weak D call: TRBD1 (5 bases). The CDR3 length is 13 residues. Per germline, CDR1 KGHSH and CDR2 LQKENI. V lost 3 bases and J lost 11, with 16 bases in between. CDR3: CASSPYWGSDAFF. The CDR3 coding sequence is TGTGCCAGCTCACCTTATTGGGGCAGTGATGCTTTCTTT.

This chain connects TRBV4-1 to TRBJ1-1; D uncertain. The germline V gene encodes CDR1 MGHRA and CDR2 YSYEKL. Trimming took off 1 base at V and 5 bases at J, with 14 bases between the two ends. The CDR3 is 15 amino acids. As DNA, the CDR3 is TGCGCCAGCAGCCAAGGGAGGGCCCCGGGGACTGAAGCTTTCTTT. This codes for CASSQGRAPGTEAFF.

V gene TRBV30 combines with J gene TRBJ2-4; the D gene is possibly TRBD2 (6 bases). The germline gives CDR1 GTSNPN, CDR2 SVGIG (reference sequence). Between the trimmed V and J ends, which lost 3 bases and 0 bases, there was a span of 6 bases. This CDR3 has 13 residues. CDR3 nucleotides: TGTGCCTGGAGGGGGGGAGCCAAAAACATTCAGTACTTC. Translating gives CAWRGGAKNIQYF.

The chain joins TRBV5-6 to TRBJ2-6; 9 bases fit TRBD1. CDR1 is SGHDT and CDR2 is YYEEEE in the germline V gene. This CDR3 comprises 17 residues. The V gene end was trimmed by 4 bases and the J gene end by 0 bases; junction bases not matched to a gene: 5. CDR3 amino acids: CASSTGQGLSGANVLTF. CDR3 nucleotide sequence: TGTGCCAGCAGCACGGGACAGGGACTCTCTGGGGCCAACGTCCTGACTTTC.

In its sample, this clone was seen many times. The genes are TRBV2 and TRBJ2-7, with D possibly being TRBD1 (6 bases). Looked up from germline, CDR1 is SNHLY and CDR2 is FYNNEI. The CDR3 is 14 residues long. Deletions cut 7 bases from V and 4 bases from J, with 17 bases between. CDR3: CASKQGLELYEQYF. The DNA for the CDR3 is TGTGCCAGCAAGCAGGGGTTGGAGTTATACGAGCAGTACTTC.

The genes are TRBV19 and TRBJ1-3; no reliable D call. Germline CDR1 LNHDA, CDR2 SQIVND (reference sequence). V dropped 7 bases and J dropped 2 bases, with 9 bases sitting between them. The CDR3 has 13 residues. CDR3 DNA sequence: TGTGCCAGTATCGGGGTGGCTGGAAACACCATATATTTT. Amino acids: CASIGVAGNTIYF.

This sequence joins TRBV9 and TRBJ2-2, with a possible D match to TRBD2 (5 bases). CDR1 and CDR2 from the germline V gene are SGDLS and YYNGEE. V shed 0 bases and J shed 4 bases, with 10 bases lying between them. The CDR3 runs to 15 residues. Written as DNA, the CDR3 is TGTGCCAGCAGCGTAGCAATGGGGAGCACCGGGGAGCTGTTTTTT. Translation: CASSVAMGSTGELFF.

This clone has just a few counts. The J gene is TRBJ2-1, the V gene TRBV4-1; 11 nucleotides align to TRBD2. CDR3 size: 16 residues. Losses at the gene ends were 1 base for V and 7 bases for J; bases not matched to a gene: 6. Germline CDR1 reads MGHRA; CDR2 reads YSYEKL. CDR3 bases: TGCGCCAGCAGCCAAGTTCGACTAGCGGGGCTAAATGAGCAGTTCTTC. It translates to CASSQVRLAGLNEQFF.

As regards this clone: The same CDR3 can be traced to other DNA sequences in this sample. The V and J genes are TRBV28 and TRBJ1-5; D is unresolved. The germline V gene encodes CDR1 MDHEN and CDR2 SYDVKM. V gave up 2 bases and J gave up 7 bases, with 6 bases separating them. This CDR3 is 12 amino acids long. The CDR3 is CASSLTGQPQHF. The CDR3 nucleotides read TGTGCCAGCAGTTTAACGGGACAGCCCCAGCATTTT.

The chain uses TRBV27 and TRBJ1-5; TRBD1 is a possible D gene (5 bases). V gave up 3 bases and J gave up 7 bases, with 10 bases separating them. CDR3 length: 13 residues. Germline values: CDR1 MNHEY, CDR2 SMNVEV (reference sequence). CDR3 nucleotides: TGTGCCAGCAGTTTGTCGGGGGACCAGCCCCAGCATTTT. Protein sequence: CASSLSGDQPQHF.

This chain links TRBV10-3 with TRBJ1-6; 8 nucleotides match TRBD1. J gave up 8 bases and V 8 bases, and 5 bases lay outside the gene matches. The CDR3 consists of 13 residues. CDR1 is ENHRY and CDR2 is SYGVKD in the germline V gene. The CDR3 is CAIGQGLYSPLHF. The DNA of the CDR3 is TGTGCCATCGGACAGGGTCTTTATTCACCCCTCCACTTT.

CDR3 region: CASSLGYREQNQPQHF. The CDR3 DNA follows: TGTGCCAGCAGCTTAGGTTACAGAGAGCAGAATCAGCCCCAGCATTTT. The chain is built from TRBV7-2 and TRBJ1-5; D gene unclear. Germline V CDR1 and CDR2: SGHTA, FQGNSA. The CDR3 has 16 residues. V lost 1 base and J lost 4, with 14 bases in between. The full variable domain, in which reference TRBV7-2 and TRBJ1-5 provide the parts outside the CDR3, is GAGVSQSPSNKVTEKGKDVELRCDPISGHTALYWYRQSLGQGLEFLIYFQGNSAPDKSGLPSDRFSAERTGGSVSTLTIQRTQQEDSAVYLCASSLGYREQNQPQHFGDGTRLSIL.

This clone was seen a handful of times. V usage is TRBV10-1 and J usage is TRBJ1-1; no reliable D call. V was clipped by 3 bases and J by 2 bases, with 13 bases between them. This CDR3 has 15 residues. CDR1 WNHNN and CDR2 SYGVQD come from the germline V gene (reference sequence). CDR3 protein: CASSDPSLGNTEAFF. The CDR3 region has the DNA TGCGCCAGCAGTGACCCTAGTTTGGGTAACACTGAAGCTTTCTTT.

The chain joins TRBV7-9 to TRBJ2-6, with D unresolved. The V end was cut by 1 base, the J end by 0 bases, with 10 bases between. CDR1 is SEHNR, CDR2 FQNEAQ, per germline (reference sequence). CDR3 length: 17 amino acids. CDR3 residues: CASSLGTGSSGANVLTF. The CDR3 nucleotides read TGTGCCAGCAGCTTAGGTACGGGTAGCTCTGGGGCCAACGTCCTGACTTTC.

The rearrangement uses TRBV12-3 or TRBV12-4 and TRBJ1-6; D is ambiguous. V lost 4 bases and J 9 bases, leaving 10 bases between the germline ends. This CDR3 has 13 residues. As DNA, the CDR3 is TGTGCCAGCAGTTCCATTAGTGGTTCACCCCTCCACTTT. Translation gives CASSSISGSPLHF.

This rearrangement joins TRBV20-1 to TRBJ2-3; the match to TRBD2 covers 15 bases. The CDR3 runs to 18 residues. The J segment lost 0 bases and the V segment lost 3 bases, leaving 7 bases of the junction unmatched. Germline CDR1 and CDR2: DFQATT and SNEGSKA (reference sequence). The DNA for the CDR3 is TGCAGTGCTAGTACCGGGACTAGCGGGGGGATTAGCACAGATACGCAGTATTTT. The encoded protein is CSASTGTSGGISTDTQYF.

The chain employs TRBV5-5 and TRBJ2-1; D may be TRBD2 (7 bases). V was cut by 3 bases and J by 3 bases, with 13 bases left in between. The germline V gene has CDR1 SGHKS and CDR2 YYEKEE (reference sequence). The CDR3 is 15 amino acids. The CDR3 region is CASSWEGGSYNEQFF. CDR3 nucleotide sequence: TGTGCCAGCAGCTGGGAGGGGGGCAGCTACAATGAGCAGTTCTTC.

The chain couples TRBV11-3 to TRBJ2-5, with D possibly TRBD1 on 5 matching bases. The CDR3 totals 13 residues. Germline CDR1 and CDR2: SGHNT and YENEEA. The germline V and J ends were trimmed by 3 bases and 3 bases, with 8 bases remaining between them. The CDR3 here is CASSFQGKETQYF. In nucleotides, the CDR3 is TGTGCCAGCAGCTTCCAGGGAAAAGAGACCCAGTACTTC.

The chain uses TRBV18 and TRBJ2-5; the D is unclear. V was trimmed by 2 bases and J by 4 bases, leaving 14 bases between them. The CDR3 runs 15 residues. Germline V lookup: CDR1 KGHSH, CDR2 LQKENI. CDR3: CASSPMTRSGETQYF. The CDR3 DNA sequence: TGTGCCAGCTCACCAATGACGCGGTCGGGAGAGACCCAGTACTTC.

The CDR3 nucleotides are TGTGCCAGCAGTTACGGGGGGGCCGGTGAAAAACTGTTTTTT. Translated: CASSYGGAGEKLFF. The gene calls are TRBV6-2 or TRBV6-3 and TRBJ1-4; the D gene is possibly TRBD1 (6 bases). The CDR3 is 14 amino acids. Germline CDR1 MNHEY, CDR2 SVGEGT. V was cut by 2 bases and J by 7 bases, with 11 bases left in between.

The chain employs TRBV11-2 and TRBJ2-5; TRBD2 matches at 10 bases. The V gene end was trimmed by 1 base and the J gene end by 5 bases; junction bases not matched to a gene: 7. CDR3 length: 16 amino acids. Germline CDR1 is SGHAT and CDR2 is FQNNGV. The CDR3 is CASSLAGTSDGETQYF. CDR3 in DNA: TGTGCCAGCAGCTTAGCCGGGACTAGCGATGGGGAGACCCAGTACTTC.

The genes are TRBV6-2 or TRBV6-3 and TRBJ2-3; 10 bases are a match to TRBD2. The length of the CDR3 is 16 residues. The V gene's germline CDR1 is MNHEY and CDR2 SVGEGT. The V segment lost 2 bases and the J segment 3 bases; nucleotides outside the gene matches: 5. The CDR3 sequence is CASSYGWTSGTDTQYF. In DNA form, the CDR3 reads TGTGCCAGCAGTTACGGTTGGACTAGCGGTACAGATACGCAGTATTTT.